What follows are 10 T cell receptor beta chains derived from one specimen sequenced in a study of graft-versus-host responses after intestinal transplantation. Their antigen targets remain unknown. Produced via immunoSEQ multiplex PCR; TCRdb's table is partial and in-frame only. The sample has some 100,000 clones; about 93% are singletons. The specimen comprised unstimulated CD8+ T cells sorted from spleen or lymph node cells, sampled before transplant. The receptors come from a human donor who was the organ donor for an intestinal transplant.

DNA for the CDR3: TGCGCCAGCAGCCAAGTAACTAGCAGCCCGAGCGAGCAGTACTTC. Its translation is CASSQVTSSPSEQYF. This rearrangement joins TRBV4-3 to TRBJ2-7; TRBD2 is a possible D gene (6 bases). The CDR3 has 15 residues. V dropped 1 base and J dropped 6 bases, with 16 bases sitting between them. Germline V lookup: CDR1 LGHNA, CDR2 YSLEER.

This chain links TRBV15 with TRBJ1-5; no clear D. CDR1 is LNHNV, CDR2 YYDKDF, per germline (reference sequence). V was shortened by 5 bases and J by 6 bases, with 8 bases between the two germline ends. CDR3 length equals 12 residues. In nucleotides, the CDR3 is TGTGCCACCAGCCCACCGGGTCAGCCCCAGCATTTT. It codes for CATSPPGQPQHF. The variable domain in full, with the rest retrieved from reference TRBV15 and TRBJ1-5, is DAMVIQNPRYQVTQFGKPVTLSCSQTLNHNVMYWYQQKSSQAPKLLFHYYDKDFNNEADTPDNFQSRRPNTSFCFLDIRSPGLGDTAMYLCATSPPGQPQHFGDGTRLSIL.

V gene TRBV28 combines with J gene TRBJ2-7; the match to TRBD1 covers 10 bases. Looked up from germline, CDR1 is MDHEN and CDR2 is SYDVKM. Germline trimming cut 5 bases from V and 6 bases from J; bases unmatched to any gene: 13. The CDR3 extends over 16 amino acids. This CDR3 reads CASSTPGTGARGEQYF. Here the CDR3 DNA reads TGTGCCAGCAGTACCCCCGGGACAGGGGCCAGGGGCGAGCAGTACTTC.

The chain links TRBV11-3 to TRBJ1-1; a weak D match, TRBD1 (5 bases). V lost 6 bases and J lost 4, with 6 bases in between. The CDR3 has 11 amino acids. The germline V gene has CDR1 SGHNT and CDR2 YENEEA. The CDR3 loop reads CASRRGTEAFF. DNA of the CDR3: TGTGCCAGCAGAAGGGGCACTGAAGCTTTCTTT.

Written as DNA, the CDR3 is TGTGCCAGCAGTTTTCGGTGGACTGAAGCTTTCTTT. It translates to CASSFRWTEAFF. This chain joins TRBV28 and TRBJ1-1; D not certain. Trimming took 3 bases from V and 5 from J, leaving 7 bases between them. The CDR3 is 12 amino acids. The V gene's germline CDR1 is MDHEN and CDR2 SYDVKM.

With respect to this clone: The sample contains more than one DNA sequence encoding this CDR3. The genes are TRBV2 and TRBJ2-1, with 11 bases lining up with TRBD2. CDR1 is SNHLY and CDR2 is FYNNEI in the germline V gene. This CDR3 comprises 13 residues. With 6 bases clipped from V and 6 bases from J, the junction kept 1 base outside the gene matches. The CDR3 coding sequence is TGTGCCAGCAGGCTAGCGGGGGGCAATGAGCAGTTCTTC. It encodes CASRLAGGNEQFF.

This sequence joins TRBV13 and TRBJ1-2; 7 bases agree with TRBD1. Per the germline V gene, CDR1 is PRHDT and CDR2 is FYEKMQ (reference sequence). The CDR3 loop spans 16 amino acids. The junction had 13 bases not matched to a gene; V was cut back by 3 bases and J by 6 bases. DNA for the CDR3: TGTGCCAGCAGCTTGGGCCCCGGACAGGCTAGTGATGGCTACACCTTC. It yields the protein CASSLGPGQASDGYTF.

The rearrangement uses TRBV7-9 and TRBJ1-3; TRBD1 matches at 9 bases. The CDR3 has 18 amino acids. The trim removed 5 bases at V and 3 bases at J, leaving 14 bases unmatched. Looked up from germline, CDR1 is SEHNR and CDR2 is FQNEAQ (reference sequence). The CDR3 coding sequence is TGTGCCAGCAGCCCCCCTTTGCCACAGGGGGCGAGTGGAAACACCATATATTTT. This sequence encodes CASSPPLPQGASGNTIYF. The full variable domain, in which reference TRBV7-9 and TRBJ1-3 provide the parts outside the CDR3, is DTGVSQNPRHKITKRGQNVTFRCDPISEHNRLYWYRQTLGQGPEFLTYFQNEAQLEKSRLLSDRFSAERPKGSFSTLEIQRTEQGDSAMYLCASSPPLPQGASGNTIYFGEGSWLTVV.

This clone was seen only once. The rearrangement links TRBV19 to TRBJ1-1, with D possibly TRBD1 on 6 matching bases. This CDR3 is built from 13 residues. Trimming took 5 bases from V and 11 from J, leaving 18 bases between them. Germline values: CDR1 LNHDA, CDR2 SQIVND (reference sequence). CDR3 region: CASSLPGPQGAFF. CDR3 in DNA: TGTGCCAGTAGTCTTCCGGGACCCCAGGGGGCTTTCTTT. The whole variable domain, filled in from reference TRBV19 and TRBJ1-1, reads DGGITQSPKYLFRKEGQNVTLSCEQNLNHDAMYWYRQDPGQGLRLIYYSQIVNDFQKGDIAEGYSVSREKKESFPLTVTSAQKNPTAFYLCASSLPGPQGAFFGQGTRLTVV.

The V gene is TRBV27, the J gene TRBJ2-7; D uncertain. There are 13 residues in the CDR3. Germline V CDR1 and CDR2: MNHEY, SMNVEV (reference sequence). V shed 2 bases and J shed 4 bases, with 9 bases lying between them. This CDR3 reads CASSLSQDYEQYF. CDR3 nucleotides: TGTGCCAGCAGTTTAAGTCAGGATTACGAGCAGTACTTC.